These 6 T cell receptor beta chains originate from one sample sequenced in a study of blood T cell repertoires in COVID-19. The assay was immunoSEQ multiplex PCR, and TCRdb's table has in-frame clones only and misses some. The sample yields 250,000 to 350,000 clones, around nine tenths seen once. What was sequenced was PBMCs or T cells enriched from blood (not recorded which). All receptors derive from a woman between 35 and 50 years old who had recovered from COVID-19.

This chain joins TRBV18 and TRBJ2-7; maybe TRBD1 (5 bases). The V gene's germline CDR1 is KGHSH and CDR2 LQKENI. The ends were cut back, 2 bases at V and 2 bases at J, with 19 bases in the middle. This CDR3 region has 17 residues. The CDR3: CASSPKLVWGDPYEQYF. The CDR3 DNA reads as TGTGCCAGCTCACCAAAATTAGTGTGGGGCGACCCCTACGAGCAGTACTTC. Full variable domain (remainder filled in from reference TRBV18 and TRBJ2-7): NAGVMQNPRHLVRRRGQEARLRCSPMKGHSHVYWYRQLPEEGLKFMVYLQKENIIDESGMPKERFSAEFPKEGPSILRIQQVVRGDSAAYFCASSPKLVWGDPYEQYFGPGTRLTVT.

The chain couples TRBV30 to TRBJ2-7; a weak D match, TRBD2 (5 bases). The CDR3 spans 12 residues. Germline lookup yields CDR1 GTSNPN and CDR2 SVGIG (reference sequence). Trimming shortened V by 0 bases and J by 2 bases, and 5 bases separated the two germline ends. The CDR3 bases are TGTGCCTGGAGTGTCGGGACCTACGAGCAGTACTTC. As protein: CAWSVGTYEQYF.

The gene calls are TRBV27 and TRBJ2-2; 13 nucleotides match TRBD2. This CDR3 comprises 16 residues. The V gene end was trimmed by 8 bases and the J gene end by 5 bases; junction bases not matched to a gene: 8. Germline assignment: CDR1 MNHEY and CDR2 SMNVEV (reference sequence). DNA for the CDR3: TGTGCCAGCGGTGATGGACTAGCGGGAGAGACCGGGGAGCTGTTTTTT. This codes for CASGDGLAGETGELFF.

The chain couples TRBV11-1 to TRBJ2-3; 7 nucleotides line up with TRBD1. Germline CDR1 and CDR2: SGHAT and FQDESV (reference sequence). With V trimmed by 4 bases and J by 2 bases, 6 bases remained unmatched. This CDR3 is built from 15 residues. Here the CDR3 reads CASSSLDRYTDTQYF. For the CDR3, the DNA is TGTGCCAGCAGCTCACTGGACAGGTACACAGATACGCAGTATTTT.

A note on this clone: A read error likely explains this, since a far larger clone differs by one base. The J gene is TRBJ1-3, the V gene TRBV3-1 (or the pseudogene TRBV3-2); TRBD1 agrees at 7 bases. In germline, CDR1 is LGHDT, CDR2 YNNKEL (reference sequence). V shed 4 bases, J shed 0 bases, and the junction held 0 bases outside the gene matches. This CDR3 has 14 residues. CDR3 sequence reads: CASSRQGSGNTIYF. CDR3 coding DNA: TGTGCCAGCAGCCGACAGGGCTCTGGAAACACCATATATTTT.

The rearrangement uses TRBV7-9 and TRBJ2-1; no definite D call. V was cut by 4 bases and J by 8 bases, with 9 bases left in between. CDR1 SEHNR and CDR2 FQNEAQ come from the germline V gene (reference sequence). The CDR3 runs to 12 residues. In nucleotides, the CDR3 is TGTGCCAGCAGCTCCACACGCTATGAGCAGTTCTTC. Its translation: CASSSTRYEQFF.